This T cell receptor (beta chain) derives from a study of blood T cell repertoires in COVID-19. Study background: Sites across the United States, Italy and Spain contributed samples from acute and convalescent COVID-19. T cells, B-cell-depleted T cells, or PBMCs supplied cDNA or gDNA.

The germline V gene has CDR1 MDHEN and CDR2 SYDVKM. CDR3 length: 15 amino acids. V was pared by 5 bases and J by 6 bases, with 11 bases of the junction left unmatched. In the study's own analysis: Nucleated cell counts were estimated from reference gene primer amplification. Only in-frame clones appear in the TCRdb table, and some are missing; sequencing was by immunoSEQ multiplex PCR. Clonal size and the V and J genes are those of that table, whereas D and trimming came from the DNA. The data contain around 150,000 clones, about 90% of them singletons. This receptor was obtained from a man aged 50-60 years with active or convalescent COVID-19. The rearrangement links TRBV28 to TRBJ1-1; 8 nucleotides agree with TRBD1. Input material: peripheral blood. The CDR3: CASSPHGQGTAEAFF. DNA of the CDR3: TGTGCCAGCAGTCCCCACGGACAGGGAACGGCTGAAGCTTTCTTT.